These 4 T cell receptor beta chains share one sample of origin, sequenced in a study of T cell responses to AZD1222 COVID-19 vaccine. Sequencing used immunoSEQ multiplex PCR; TCRdb keeps in-frame clones, though not all of them. The profile shows 90,000 to 100,000 clones, 85% to 90% of them singletons. The material was peripheral blood, obtained 28 days after the second AZD1222 dose. The receptors were gathered from an adult who received the AZD1222 COVID-19 vaccine.

This chain connects TRBV30 to TRBJ1-5, with 8 bases matching TRBD1. The trim removed 3 bases at V and 8 bases at J, leaving 6 bases unmatched. The CDR3 contains 13 residues. Germline loops: CDR1 GTSNPN, CDR2 SVGIG (reference sequence). CDR3 residues: CAWSRQGTEPQHF. CDR3 in DNA: TGTGCCTGGAGCCGACAGGGGACGGAGCCCCAGCATTTT.

The chain recombines TRBV7-2 with TRBJ1-1; D remains ambiguous. The CDR3 sequence is 14 residues long. Per germline, CDR1 SGHTA and CDR2 FQGNSA. V lost 2 bases and J 1 base, leaving 8 bases between the germline ends. The CDR3 loop reads CASSLSVPNTEAFF. In nucleotides, the CDR3 is TGTGCCAGCAGCTTATCAGTCCCGAACACTGAAGCTTTCTTT. Supplemented by reference TRBV7-2 and TRBJ1-1, the full variable domain reads GAGVSQSPSNKVTEKGKDVELRCDPISGHTALYWYRQSLGQGLEFLIYFQGNSAPDKSGLPSDRFSAERTGGSVSTLTIQRTQQEDSAVYLCASSLSVPNTEAFFGQGTRLTVV.

In its sample, this clone was seen a few times. J is TRBJ2-3 and V is TRBV6-5; TRBD1 aligns across 11 bases. The CDR3 loop spans 14 amino acids. From germline, CDR1 is MNHEY and CDR2 SVGAGI. Trimming took 11 bases from V and 2 from J; bases not matched to a gene: 6. The CDR3 DNA is TGTGCCCAGGGGGACAGGGGGATCACAGATACGCAGTATTTT. This translates into CAQGDRGITDTQYF.

By share of the sample, this clone is medium-sized. CDR3 nucleotide sequence: TGTGCCAGCAGTTACTCGTTAGCGGGTCTTTCCGAGCAGTACTTC. It yields the protein CASSYSLAGLSEQYF. This sequence joins TRBV6-5 and TRBJ2-7, with 7 nucleotides matching TRBD2. J lost 6 bases, V lost 0 bases, and 8 bases had no gene match. The CDR3 runs 15 residues. Germline CDR1 MNHEY, CDR2 SVGAGI.